This T cell receptor (beta chain) was identified in a study of cytomegalovirus exposure and HLA in healthy donors. Study-level background: In a later analysis, the 120 or so validation repertoires were reported to have used the same platform as the 600 to 800 first-cohort repertoires.

Only in-frame clones appear in the TCRdb table, and some are missing; sequencing was by immunoSEQ multiplex PCR. The sample yields under 100,000 clones, roughly 96% seen once. This clone was seen a single time. The target antigen is unknown. CDR1 SGHRS and CDR2 YFSETQ come from the germline V gene. CDR3 length: 15 amino acids. The J segment lost 2 bases and the V segment lost 6 bases, leaving 9 bases of the junction unmatched. While the first cohort had fewer than 850 subjects, the donors belonged to the separate validation cohort of over a hundred subjects. Findings and caveats of the study: Cytomegalovirus status was reportedly diagnosed by the classifier with high sensitivity and specificity.

Sequencing input: PBMCs. V gene TRBV5-1 combines with J gene TRBJ2-3; 7 nucleotides align to TRBD1. The sequence came from a man aged 18 to 29 in good health and CMV-seronegative. The CDR3 sequence: CASTTGFSYTDTQYF. DNA for the CDR3: TGCGCCAGCACGACAGGGTTTTCCTACACAGATACGCAGTATTTT.